The 27 T cell receptor beta chains presented below share a single source sample, sequenced in a study of glioma-infiltrating T cells after dendritic cell vaccination. TCRdb's table, derived via immunoSEQ multiplex PCR, lists solely in-frame clones and lacks some. The sample has roughly 100,000 clones, under 90% seen once; the top ten hold roughly 2.9%. The material sequenced was blood, taken before dendritic cell vaccination. These receptor sequences come from a human donor with glioblastoma.

The chain is built from TRBV19 and TRBJ2-3; 7 bases fit TRBD1. V shed 4 bases, J shed 6 bases, and the junction held 10 bases outside the gene matches. CDR1 is LNHDA and CDR2 is SQIVND in the germline V gene (reference sequence). This CDR3 region has 15 residues. The CDR3 region is CASSTRDSYSDTQYF. The CDR3 DNA is TGTGCCAGTAGTACCCGGGACAGTTACTCGGATACGCAGTATTTT.

Comment on this clone: At one of its ends the junction is not consistent with the germline gene, which may arise from a read error. CDR3 sequence reads: CASSLAPDRQETQYF. For the CDR3, the DNA is TGTGCTAGCAGCTTAGCCCCGGACAGACAAGAGACCCAGTACTTC. V and J are TRBV7-7 and TRBJ2-5, with D possibly matching TRBD1 (6 bases). CDR1 SSHAT and CDR2 FNYEAQ come from the germline V gene (reference sequence). The CDR3 is 15 residues long.

J is TRBJ1-1 and V is TRBV7-8; no firm D call. This CDR3 is 13 amino acids long. The V and J ends lost 2 bases and 2 bases respectively, with 6 bases between them. Germline V CDR1 and CDR2: SGHVS, FQNEAQ. CDR3 residues: CASSLPPNTEAFF. The DNA for the CDR3 is TGTGCCAGCAGCTTACCTCCTAACACTGAAGCTTTCTTT.

This chain connects TRBV29-1 to TRBJ2-2, with 11 bases identical to TRBD2. The germline V gene has CDR1 SQVTM and CDR2 ANQGSEA. The CDR3 spans 16 residues. V shed 4 bases and J 2 bases; nucleotides not matched to a gene: 6. Here the CDR3 reads CSVVGSGGGNTGELFF. The CDR3, as DNA: TGCAGCGTTGTTGGTAGCGGGGGGGGTAACACCGGGGAGCTGTTTTTT.

This rearrangement joins TRBV5-6 to TRBJ2-7; unclear D gene. The CDR3 contains 12 residues. Trimming pared 1 base from V and 4 bases from J, leaving 6 bases between. Germline V gives CDR1 SGHDT, CDR2 YYEEEE. The DNA of the CDR3 is TGTGCCAGCAGCTTGCAGGAATACGAGCAGTACTTC. Translating it yields CASSLQEYEQYF.

The genes are TRBV19 and TRBJ2-1, with TRBD1 identical over 9 bases. CDR3 length: 16 amino acids. Trimming cost V 1 base and J 4 bases; bases outside gene matches: 5. Looked up from germline, CDR1 is LNHDA and CDR2 is SQIVND (reference sequence). The CDR3 protein is CASSIVLTGGYNEQFF. The CDR3 nucleotides are TGTGCCAGTAGTATAGTTCTGACAGGGGGGTACAATGAGCAGTTCTTC.

The chain uses TRBV7-2 and TRBJ2-7; D remains unclear. Germline CDR1 reads SGHTA; CDR2 reads FQGNSA. V lost 5 bases and J lost 0, with 11 bases in between. This CDR3 region has 14 residues. The CDR3 is CASSPIVGSYEQYF. CDR3 coding DNA: TGTGCCAGCAGCCCCATCGTCGGCTCCTACGAGCAGTACTTC.

This sequence joins TRBV29-1 and TRBJ1-2, with D perhaps TRBD1 (6 bases). V gave up 8 bases and J gave up 0 bases, with 13 bases separating them. CDR3 length: 13 residues. Germline-derived CDR1 and CDR2 are SQVTM and ANQGSEA. The chain's CDR3 is CSLRDNTNYGYTF. In DNA form, the CDR3 reads TGCAGCTTGAGGGACAACACTAACTATGGCTACACCTTC.

As to this clone: Mismatch with germline at one junction end may stem from a read error. This specimen includes other DNA sequences encoding the same CDR3. J is TRBJ1-5 and V is TRBV6-1; perhaps TRBD1 as D (6 bases). The CDR3 contains 16 residues. Germline V gene data show CDR1 as MNHNS and CDR2 as SASEGT. The CDR3 DNA sequence: TGTGCCAGCAGTGAAATAGGAAGGGGGAGCAATCAGCCCCAGCATTTC. It codes for CASSEIGRGSNQPQHF.

CDR3 sequence: CASSLAGGPNEQFF. For the CDR3, the DNA is TGTGCCAGCAGCCTAGCGGGGGGGCCGAATGAGCAGTTCTTC. The chain links TRBV27 to TRBJ2-1; 12 bases align to TRBD2. V gave up 6 bases and J gave up 7 bases; unmatched junction bases: 4. CDR1 is MNHEY and CDR2 is SMNVEV in the germline V gene (reference sequence). CDR3 length: 14 residues.

V usage is TRBV27 and J usage is TRBJ1-1; TRBD1 aligns across 8 bases. The CDR3 contains 15 residues. V trimming: 3 bases; J trimming: 4 bases; junction bases outside the gene matches: 7. The germline CDR1 and CDR2 sequences are MNHEY and SMNVEV (reference sequence). The CDR3, as DNA: TGTGCCAGCAGTTTGAGGACAGGGCCGCGCACTGAAGCTTTCTTT. Its translation: CASSLRTGPRTEAFF.

The CDR3 nucleotides are TGTGCCACCAGCAGAGACCTCCCGGGGCGACTAGCAGAAGAGACCCAGTACTTC. Its protein is CATSRDLPGRLAEETQYF. This chain joins TRBV15 and TRBJ2-5, with 7 bases identical to TRBD2. This CDR3 is built from 18 residues. Germline lookup yields CDR1 LNHNV and CDR2 YYDKDF (reference sequence). Trimming took 0 bases from V and 3 from J; bases not matched to a gene: 13.

V gene TRBV6-4 combines with J gene TRBJ2-2; possibly TRBD1 for D (5 bases). The CDR3 loop spans 16 amino acids. Germline CDR1 is MRHNA and CDR2 is SNTAGT. The ends were cut back, 0 bases at V and 7 bases at J, with 15 bases in the middle. CDR3 amino acids: CASSDSKGARIGELFF. In DNA, the CDR3 is TGTGCCAGCAGTGACTCGAAAGGGGCGCGGATCGGGGAGCTGTTTTTT.

The CDR3 loop is CSVAVGASGGRDTQYF. CDR3 sequence (DNA): TGCAGCGTCGCCGTGGGGGCTAGCGGAGGACGAGATACGCAGTATTTT. The chain employs TRBV29-1 and TRBJ2-3; tentatively, D is TRBD2 (7 bases). V dropped 6 bases and J dropped 5 bases, with 24 bases sitting between them. Germline CDR1 SQVTM, CDR2 ANQGSEA. The CDR3 is 16 residues long.

The chain couples TRBV10-3 to TRBJ2-7, with TRBD2 matching over 7 bases. V shed 3 bases and J 2 bases; nucleotides not matched to a gene: 7. CDR3 length: 15 residues. CDR1 is ENHRY and CDR2 is SYGVKD in the germline V gene. The CDR3 nucleotides read TGTGCCATCAGTGACTTGGGGGAGGGCCCCTACGAGCAGTACTTC. It codes for CAISDLGEGPYEQYF.

This chain links TRBV9 with TRBJ2-3; TRBD2 matches 10 bases. The CDR3 sequence is 20 residues long. Trimming at V came to 0 bases and at J to 0 bases, leaving 13 bases not matched to a gene. Germline V lookup: CDR1 SGDLS, CDR2 YYNGEE. This CDR3 is CASSVDSRTSGRRSTDTQYF. The CDR3 bases are TGTGCCAGCAGCGTAGATTCTAGGACTAGCGGAAGAAGGAGCACAGATACGCAGTATTTT.

The V gene is TRBV5-1, the J gene TRBJ1-2; perhaps TRBD1 as D (5 bases). CDR1 and CDR2 (germline): SGHRS, YFSETQ. Trimming pared 4 bases from V and 0 bases from J, leaving 13 bases between. The CDR3 runs to 15 residues. This chain's CDR3 is CASSLSPGANYGYTF. The CDR3 DNA reads TGCGCCAGCAGCCTCTCCCCGGGGGCTAACTATGGCTACACCTTC.

The rearrangement links TRBV9 to TRBJ1-1; D gene uncertain. Per the germline V gene, CDR1 is SGDLS and CDR2 is YYNGEE. Between the trimmed V and J ends, which lost 7 bases and 3 bases, there was a span of 19 bases. The CDR3 covers 15 residues. CDR3 in DNA: TGTGCCAGCTCCCCCCTGCCGTACGGAGACACTGAAGCTTTCTTT. It yields the protein CASSPLPYGDTEAFF. Full variable domain (outside the CDR3, taken from reference TRBV9 and TRBJ1-1): DSGVTQTPKHLITATGQRVTLRCSPRSGDLSVYWYQQSLDQGLQFLIQYYNGEERAKGNILERFSAQQFPDLHSELNLSSLELGDSALYFCASSPLPYGDTEAFFGQGTRLTVV.

The chain uses TRBV29-1 and TRBJ2-5, with D possibly matching TRBD1 (6 bases). This CDR3 contains 11 residues. The V end was cut by 4 bases, the J end by 9 bases, with 12 bases between. CDR1 and CDR2 (germline): SQVTM, ANQGSEA. DNA for the CDR3: TGCAGCGTTGCTGCCTCAGGGGCCCAGTACTTC. It is translated as CSVAASGAQYF.

The gene calls are TRBV6-1 and TRBJ1-2; a weak D match, TRBD1 (6 bases). Germline assignment: CDR1 MNHNS and CDR2 SASEGT. V lost 3 bases and J lost 5, with 16 bases in between. The CDR3 length is 15 residues. The CDR3 DNA reads as TGTGCCAGCAGTGATAAAAGGGGCGGACAGTATGGCTACACCTTC. Translation: CASSDKRGGQYGYTF.

J is TRBJ2-7 and V is TRBV14; D is perhaps TRBD2 (6 bases). The length of the CDR3 is 13 residues. The ends were cut back, 3 bases at V and 8 bases at J, with 14 bases in the middle. From germline, CDR1 is SGHDN and CDR2 FVKESK. The CDR3 spells CASSHAWGVQQYF. The CDR3 DNA reads TGTGCCAGCAGCCACGCATGGGGGGTTCAGCAGTACTTC.

The chain is built from TRBV4-3 and TRBJ1-2; 7 nucleotides align to TRBD1. CDR1 LGHNA and CDR2 YSLEER come from the germline V gene. This CDR3 comprises 17 residues. Germline trimming cut 0 bases from V and 7 bases from J; bases unmatched to any gene: 14. In DNA form, the CDR3 reads TGCGCCAGCAGCCAAGAAATAGGGGGCAGGGGAGGTTCTGGCTACACCTTC. It is translated as CASSQEIGGRGGSGYTF.

The V call is TRBV18, the J call TRBJ2-7, with a tentative D call TRBD2 (6 bases). Germline CDR1 and CDR2: KGHSH and LQKENI. Trimming cost V 6 bases and J 4 bases, with 16 bases left between them. This CDR3 has 14 residues. Here the CDR3 reads CASSTGGRGYEQYF. DNA of the CDR3: TGTGCCAGCTCTACCGGGGGACGTGGGTACGAGCAGTACTTC.

The rearrangement uses TRBV6-6 and TRBJ2-7; TRBD2 matches at 9 bases. CDR1 and CDR2 (germline): MNHNY, SVGAGI (reference sequence). J was trimmed by 4 bases and V by 4 bases; bases with no gene match: 5. This CDR3 contains 14 residues. DNA for the CDR3: TGTGCCAGCAGTTCAGCGGGAGGTGCGTACGAGCAGTACTTC. Amino acid sequence: CASSSAGGAYEQYF.

The chain recombines TRBV11-3 with TRBJ2-1; D gene unclear. V lost 1 base and J lost 0, with 10 bases in between. The germline V gene has CDR1 SGHNT and CDR2 YENEEA. The CDR3 consists of 16 residues. CDR3 in amino acids: CASSLGYSFSYNEQFF. CDR3 DNA sequence: TGTGCCAGCAGCTTAGGTTACAGTTTCTCCTACAATGAGCAGTTCTTC.

V is TRBV30 and J is TRBJ2-1; D perhaps matches TRBD2 (5 bases). Germline V gene lookup returns CDR1 GTSNPN and CDR2 SVGIG (reference sequence). The CDR3 consists of 13 residues. The V end lost 2 bases, the J end lost 2 bases, and 7 bases lay between the germline ends. The CDR3 DNA sequence: TGTGCCTGGAGTAAGAGGGCCTACAATGAGCAGTTCTTC. Its protein is CAWSKRAYNEQFF. The whole variable domain, remainder taken from reference TRBV30 and TRBJ2-1, is SQTIHQWPATLVQPVGSPLSLECTVEGTSNPNLYWYRQAAGRGLQLLFYSVGIGQISSEVPQNLSASRPQDRQFILSSKKLLLSDSGFYLCAWSKRAYNEQFFGPGTRLTVL.

J is TRBJ1-1 and V is TRBV19; TRBD1 matches 9 bases. Looked up from germline, CDR1 is LNHDA and CDR2 is SQIVND (reference sequence). This CDR3 has 13 residues. The ends lost 5 bases at V and 7 bases at J; junction bases unmatched: 5. In DNA, the CDR3 is TGTGCCAGTAGTGCGACAGGGGGATTTGAAGCTTTCTTT. Its translation: CASSATGGFEAFF.